Listed here is a single TCR beta chain. Its antigen is unidentified. 60 Vbeta and 13 Jbeta primers were used in PCR. Sequencing used immunoSEQ multiplex PCR; TCRdb keeps in-frame clones, though not all of them. The sample includes roughly 98,000 clones, about 80% of them seen just once. The sample comes from a study of cytomegalovirus exposure and HLA in healthy donors. Points from the study as a whole: For most subjects, TCR beta sequences were reported to predict HLA-A and HLA-B alleles with accuracy. Follow-up analysis seemed to connect common viral pathogens with several of the most significant clusters identified.

With 4 bases removed from V and 8 bases from J, the gap between germline ends came to 13 bases. CDR1 is SGHDT, CDR2 YYEEEE, per germline. The CDR3 spans 14 residues. The sequenced material came from PBMCs. The receptor's source is a man aged 35 to 55 in good health and CMV-seronegative. The chain carries TRBV5-6 and TRBJ1-6; D gene unclear. This CDR3 is CASSGGHRDSPLHF. The CDR3 region has the DNA TGTGCCAGCAGCGGAGGCCATAGGGATTCACCCCTCCACTTT.